This T cell receptor beta chain stems from a study of response to subunit inactivated influenza vaccine. The sample holds many counts of this clonotype. This CDR3 region has 15 residues. V lost 3 bases and J lost 0; bases outside the gene matches: 2. CDR1 and CDR2 (germline): SGHRS, YFSETQ. Each CDR3 protein gets one entry after TCRdb re-called the RT-PCR reads with MiXCR. The data contain hundreds of thousands of distinct CDR3 sequences, roughly 23% of them singletons. The chain is built from TRBV5-1 and TRBJ2-7; TRBD2 aligns across 11 bases. This TCR was recovered from a man in his fifties who received an inactivated influenza vaccine. Here the sequenced sample was CD4+ T cells sorted from PBMCs, taken around 5 days after vaccination. The CDR3 here is CASSSTSGSSYEQYF. The CDR3 bases are TGCGCCAGCAGCTCAACTAGCGGGAGCTCCTACGAGCAGTACTTC.